This T cell receptor beta chain appears in the sequencing data of a study of T cells in women clearing cervical HPV infection. Study at large: Control women cleared a single incident HPV16 infection within 12 months. Case blood was drawn when the lesion was first found; control blood after infection became undetectable. With HLA typing for only a few women, HLA confounding remains possible.

V gave up 10 bases and J gave up 3 bases; unmatched junction bases: 9. Germline V gene lookup returns CDR1 SNHLY and CDR2 FYNNEI. The CDR3 runs 14 residues. Points on this clone: The antigen is undetermined. The read terminates 3 residues ahead of where the CDR3 ends, so the germline J gene completes it.

General study results and limits: Associations may precede or follow infection; HPV-specific or memory T cells were not isolated.

The repertoire was sequenced with immunoSEQ multiplex PCR; TCRdb's copy has only in-frame clones and lacks some. This repertoire includes tens of thousands of clones. This sequence joins TRBV2 and TRBJ2-7; 10 bases match TRBD1. This sequence originates from a woman aged 18 to 75 with a cervical HPV16 infection that either progressed to CIN3+ or cleared (not recorded which). The source material was blood buffy coat. The CDR3 bases that were read are TGTGCCACCCGACCCCGGGACAGGGGCTACGAG. It specifies CATRPRDRGYE. The entire CDR3 is CATRPRDRGYEQYF.